Presented here are 32 T cell receptor beta chains from one specimen sequenced in a study of shared clonotypes between healthy human individuals. Profiling relied on immunoSEQ multiplex PCR, and the TCRdb table lists in-frame clones only, not all of them. This table has around 2.5 million clones, 80% to 95% appearing once. The sequenced material came from naive CD4+ T cells from PBMCs. Subset specified: CD45RA+ positively selected. These receptors were taken from a man in his late teens or twenties in good health. Some clones in this sample may be carry-over from other donors' samples.

CDR3 nucleotides: TGTGCCAGCAGCCAAGGGCTAGCGGGTGCAGATACGCAGTATTTT. It specifies CASSQGLAGADTQYF. The chain has TRBV11-3 and TRBJ2-3; TRBD2 matches at 8 bases. Germline V gives CDR1 SGHNT, CDR2 YENEEA. Trimming cost V 5 bases and J 4 bases; bases outside gene matches: 8. This CDR3 comprises 15 residues.

The V and J genes are TRBV2 and TRBJ1-4; weak D call: TRBD1 (5 bases). The ends were cut back, 4 bases at V and 6 bases at J, with 15 bases in the middle. This CDR3 is 15 amino acids long. Germline assignment: CDR1 SNHLY and CDR2 FYNNEI. CDR3 loop: CASSVGGWGDEKLFF. CDR3 bases: TGTGCCAGCAGTGTCGGGGGATGGGGAGATGAAAAACTGTTTTTT.

This clone came up a few times. The chain combines TRBV6-6 with TRBJ1-5; no firm D call. Trimming pared 6 bases from V and 4 bases from J, leaving 13 bases between. Germline loops: CDR1 MNHNY, CDR2 SVGAGI (reference sequence). CDR3 size: 14 residues. The CDR3 DNA follows: TGTGCCAGCAGCCCCACGGGCAGGAATCAGCCCCAGCATTTT. Encoded protein: CASSPTGRNQPQHF.

The rearrangement links TRBV10-3 to TRBJ2-7, with D perhaps matching TRBD1 (5 bases). V was pared by 0 bases and J by 3 bases, with 21 bases between. The CDR3 runs to 18 residues. Germline values: CDR1 ENHRY, CDR2 SYGVKD. CDR3 in DNA: TGTGCCATCAGTGAGTCGTCCGAGCACAGGATGGTTATCTACGAGCAGTACTTC. Translating gives CAISESSEHRMVIYEQYF.

The chain links TRBV7-9 to TRBJ2-5, with D perhaps TRBD1 (5 bases). V lost 5 bases, J lost 5 bases, and 18 bases lay in between. CDR1 SEHNR and CDR2 FQNEAQ come from the germline V gene (reference sequence). CDR3 length equals 15 residues. The CDR3 sequence: CASSPLTGGAETQYF. The CDR3 DNA reads TGTGCCAGCAGCCCCCTGACGGGTGGGGCCGAGACCCAGTACTTC.

This chain links TRBV6-5 with TRBJ2-7, with 8 nucleotides matching TRBD1. The CDR3 consists of 14 residues. Germline V lookup: CDR1 MNHEY, CDR2 SVGAGI. The ends lost 5 bases at V and 1 base at J; junction bases unmatched: 4. CDR3 coding DNA: TGTGCCAGCAGTATCTACAGGGGGTCCTACGAGCAGTACTTC. Translating gives CASSIYRGSYEQYF.

The chain recombines TRBV5-1 with TRBJ2-1; D uncertain. The CDR3 runs to 18 residues. Germline V gene lookup returns CDR1 SGHRS and CDR2 YFSETQ. V lost 0 bases and J lost 0, with 16 bases in between. The CDR3 loop reads CASSLAETGLSSYNEQFF. CDR3 in DNA: TGCGCCAGCAGCTTGGCGGAGACGGGTCTTAGCTCCTACAATGAGCAGTTCTTC. The whole variable domain, remainder taken from reference TRBV5-1 and TRBJ2-1, is KAGVTQTPRYLIKTRGQQVTLSCSPISGHRSVSWYQQTPGQGLQFLFEYFSETQRNKGNFPGRFSGRQFSNSRSEMNVSTLELGDSALYLCASSLAETGLSSYNEQFFGPGTRLTVL.

The chain has TRBV5-1 and TRBJ2-6; tentatively, D is TRBD2 (6 bases). The CDR3 loop spans 15 amino acids. The germline gives CDR1 SGHRS, CDR2 YFSETQ. The V end lost 3 bases, the J end lost 2 bases, and 9 bases lay between the germline ends. The CDR3 nucleotides read TGCGCCAGCAGCTATGGGACTGCTGGGGCCAACGTCCTGACTTTC. Translation gives CASSYGTAGANVLTF.

To note about this clone: Different DNA sequences within this sample yield the same CDR3. The chain employs TRBV2 and TRBJ2-5, with TRBD1 identical over 11 bases. The V gene's germline CDR1 is SNHLY and CDR2 FYNNEI. The CDR3 extends over 14 amino acids. J was trimmed by 4 bases and V by 5 bases; bases with no gene match: 3. Written as DNA, the CDR3 is TGTGCCAGCAGTCGGGACAGGGGGAGAGAGACCCAGTACTTC. Translated: CASSRDRGRETQYF.

This chain uses TRBV29-1 with TRBJ2-5; D may match TRBD1 or TRBD2 (5 bases each). The CDR3 is 11 residues long. Between the trimmed V and J ends, which lost 7 bases and 5 bases, there was a span of 11 bases. Germline V gene data show CDR1 as SQVTM and CDR2 as ANQGSEA. CDR3 sequence reads: CSGGVSETQYF. CDR3 sequence (DNA): TGCAGCGGAGGGGTGTCGGAGACCCAGTACTTC.

In regard to this clone: Other DNA sequences in the same sample also yield this CDR3. The chain is built from TRBV9 and TRBJ2-1; 8 nucleotides match TRBD2. CDR1 SGDLS and CDR2 YYNGEE come from the germline V gene. The CDR3 is 15 residues long. J gave up 0 bases and V 3 bases, and 2 bases lay outside the gene matches. CDR3 in amino acids: CASSESGSSYNEQFF. In DNA form, the CDR3 reads TGTGCCAGCAGCGAGAGCGGGAGCTCCTACAATGAGCAGTTCTTC.

The J gene is TRBJ2-7, the V gene TRBV7-2; 14 bases match TRBD2. With 0 bases clipped from V and 4 bases from J, the junction kept 11 bases outside the gene matches. The germline CDR1 and CDR2 sequences are SGHTA and FQGNSA. This CDR3 is built from 19 residues. The CDR3: CASSLARLAGGTPSYEQYF. CDR3 coding DNA: TGTGCCAGCAGCTTAGCGCGACTAGCGGGAGGGACCCCTTCTTACGAGCAGTACTTC.

This chain links TRBV28 with TRBJ1-3; no reliable D call. The CDR3 is 13 residues long. Per germline, CDR1 MDHEN and CDR2 SYDVKM. V lost 7 bases and J lost 0, with 7 bases in between. The CDR3 reads CASTSFSGNTIYF. The CDR3 DNA reads TGTGCCAGCACTTCCTTCTCTGGAAACACCATATATTTT. Supplemented by reference TRBV28 and TRBJ1-3, the full variable domain reads DVKVTQSSRYLVKRTGEKVFLECVQDMDHENMFWYRQDPGLGLRLIYFSYDVKMKEKGDIPEGYSVSREKKERFSLILESASTNQTSMYLCASTSFSGNTIYFGEGSWLTVV.

This clone has a single count. CDR3: CASSPPGGRAGMNEQFF. The CDR3 bases are TGTGCCAGCTCACCACCGGGCGGGAGGGCCGGTATGAATGAGCAGTTCTTC. V usage is TRBV18 and J usage is TRBJ2-1; TRBD2 aligns across 9 bases. J was trimmed by 7 bases and V by 0 bases; bases with no gene match: 10. The CDR3 runs to 17 residues. Germline V gene sequence: CDR1 KGHSH, CDR2 LQKENI.

The chain couples TRBV6-1 to TRBJ2-7; perhaps TRBD1 as D (7 bases). The V gene lost 6 bases and the J gene lost 2 bases, with 17 bases spanning the gap. The CDR3 extends over 15 amino acids. Germline V gene lookup returns CDR1 MNHNS and CDR2 SASEGT. The CDR3 DNA reads TGTGCCAGCAGGAGAATGCGGGACAGCCCCTACGAGCAGTACTTC. Translation: CASRRMRDSPYEQYF.

A note on this clone: Other DNA sequences in the sample encode the same CDR3. The CDR3 region has the DNA TGCAGTGCTAGGAGAGATACGCAGTATTTT. Residues: CSARRDTQYF. The chain has TRBV20-1 and TRBJ2-3, with D uncertain. V was trimmed by 3 bases and J by 5 bases, leaving 3 bases between them. The CDR3 is 10 residues long. Germline CDR1 reads DFQATT; CDR2 reads SNEGSKA (reference sequence).

The J gene is TRBJ2-1, the V gene TRBV7-2; D might be TRBD1 (5 bases). The V and J ends lost 3 bases and 6 bases respectively, with 9 bases between them. The CDR3 spans 13 residues. Germline loops: CDR1 SGHTA, CDR2 FQGNSA. The CDR3 coding sequence is TGTGCCAGCAGCTTGTTGGGGCTCAATGAGCAGTTCTTC. It codes for CASSLLGLNEQFF.

V usage is TRBV9 and J usage is TRBJ2-1, with TRBD2 matching over 7 bases. Per germline, CDR1 SGDLS and CDR2 YYNGEE. The CDR3 consists of 16 residues. The V segment lost 0 bases and the J segment 0 bases; nucleotides outside the gene matches: 3. This CDR3 reads CASSVAASGSYNEQFF. DNA for the CDR3: TGTGCCAGCAGCGTAGCAGCTAGCGGCTCCTACAATGAGCAGTTCTTC.

V and J are TRBV11-2 and TRBJ2-1, with D uncertain. CDR1 is SGHAT, CDR2 FQNNGV, per germline. This CDR3 spans 14 amino acids. V was trimmed by 6 bases and J by 0 bases, leaving 9 bases between them. CDR3 residues: CASSSLSSYNEQFF. The CDR3 coding sequence is TGTGCCAGCAGTTCACTTAGCTCCTACAATGAGCAGTTCTTC.

This clone was recorded once. This rearrangement joins TRBV7-2 to TRBJ2-7; D is ambiguous. Germline V CDR1 and CDR2: SGHTA, FQGNSA. The CDR3 contains 15 residues. V lost 6 bases, J lost 6 bases, and 21 bases lay in between. The CDR3 loop is CASRPGGRPHFEQYF. For the CDR3, the DNA is TGTGCCAGCAGACCGGGTGGTAGGCCCCATTTCGAGCAGTACTTC. Using reference TRBV7-2 and TRBJ2-7 for the parts outside the CDR3, the full variable domain is GAGVSQSPSNKVTEKGKDVELRCDPISGHTALYWYRQSLGQGLEFLIYFQGNSAPDKSGLPSDRFSAERTGGSVSTLTIQRTQQEDSAVYLCASRPGGRPHFEQYFGPGTRLTVT.

This chain links TRBV9 with TRBJ2-2, with 12 bases identical to TRBD2. V dropped 3 bases and J dropped 12; count of bases not matched to a gene: 9. This CDR3 is 15 amino acids long. From germline, CDR1 is SGDLS and CDR2 YYNGEE. The CDR3 DNA is TGTGCCAGCAGCGCTAGCGGACTAGCGGGGACGAAGCTGTTTTTT. It encodes CASSASGLAGTKLFF.

The V and J genes are TRBV5-1 and TRBJ2-5; D may be TRBD2 (6 bases). CDR3 length equals 17 residues. Germline CDR1 is SGHRS and CDR2 is YFSETQ. V lost 3 bases, J lost 2 bases, and 20 bases lay in between. This CDR3 reads CASSWRVRAEGQETQYF. DNA for the CDR3: TGCGCCAGCAGCTGGAGGGTAAGGGCGGAGGGTCAAGAGACCCAGTACTTC.

The J gene is TRBJ2-7, the V gene TRBV6-5; 8 bases fit TRBD2. The V segment lost 0 bases and the J segment 4 bases; nucleotides outside the gene matches: 8. The CDR3 spans 16 residues. CDR1 is MNHEY and CDR2 is SVGAGI in the germline V gene. The CDR3 protein is CASSYSKSGSRYEQYF. The DNA for the CDR3 is TGTGCCAGCAGTTACTCGAAGAGCGGGAGCCGATACGAGCAGTACTTC.

The chain links TRBV28 to TRBJ2-2; 7 nucleotides align to TRBD1. Germline assignment: CDR1 MDHEN and CDR2 SYDVKM. Trimming removed 5 bases from V and 1 base from J; junction bases left unmatched: 4. The CDR3 runs 15 residues. The CDR3 sequence: CASSKRQGNTGELFF. CDR3 nucleotide sequence: TGTGCCAGCAGTAAAAGACAGGGGAACACCGGGGAGCTGTTTTTT.

The CDR3 protein is CASSLEGLNTEAFF. CDR3 nucleotides: TGTGCCAGCAGCTTAGAGGGCTTGAACACTGAAGCTTTCTTT. The chain recombines TRBV7-3 with TRBJ1-1; D remains ambiguous. The CDR3 has 14 amino acids. Trimming shortened V by 2 bases and J by 0 bases, and 7 bases separated the two germline ends. From germline, CDR1 is SGHTA and CDR2 FQGTGA.

This chain joins TRBV4-3 and TRBJ2-5; tentative D call: TRBD1 (6 bases). Germline V CDR1 and CDR2: LGHNA, YSLEER. V was cut by 0 bases and J by 5 bases, with 16 bases left in between. The CDR3 totals 16 residues. The chain's CDR3 is CASSQDVGRGLETQYF. The CDR3 DNA reads TGCGCCAGCAGCCAAGACGTTGGCAGGGGTTTGGAGACCCAGTACTTC.

This clone showed up just a few times. The rearrangement uses TRBV30 and TRBJ1-1; D gene unclear. Per germline, CDR1 GTSNPN and CDR2 SVGIG (reference sequence). Trimming cost V 2 bases and J 4 bases, with 5 bases left between them. The CDR3 covers 11 residues. The CDR3 region has the DNA TGTGCCTGGAGTTCAAGCACTGAAGCTTTCTTT. Its protein product is CAWSSSTEAFF.

Comments on this clone: The same CDR3 can be traced to other DNA sequences in this sample. The V and J genes are TRBV7-2 and TRBJ1-4; 8 positions agree with TRBD1. In germline, CDR1 is SGHTA, CDR2 FQGNSA. The CDR3 has 15 residues. With 4 bases clipped from V and 8 bases from J, the junction kept 9 bases outside the gene matches. The CDR3 bases are TGTGCCAGCAGCTCGACCGGGACAGGAGCGGAAAAACTGTTTTTT. It codes for CASSSTGTGAEKLFF.

The chain links TRBV6-5 to TRBJ1-3; D unclear. Trimming shortened V by 4 bases and J by 7 bases, and 20 bases separated the two germline ends. Germline CDR1 is MNHEY and CDR2 is SVGAGI. The CDR3 covers 16 residues. The CDR3 is CASSLTLGSQWNTIYF. CDR3 nucleotides: TGTGCCAGCAGTTTAACACTGGGCTCCCAGTGGAACACCATATATTTT.

This clone was seen once. V usage is TRBV9 and J usage is TRBJ1-3; D is uncertain. The CDR3 has 14 amino acids. Per the germline V gene, CDR1 is SGDLS and CDR2 is YYNGEE. Trimming removed 4 bases at V and 1 base at J, with 9 bases between. The CDR3 coding sequence is TGTGCCAGCAGCCCCGATCGATCTGGAAACACCATATATTTT. Translating it yields CASSPDRSGNTIYF.

The J gene is TRBJ2-3, the V gene TRBV15, with D hard to call. The CDR3 is 14 residues long. With 0 bases removed from V and 3 bases from J, the gap between germline ends came to 7 bases. Germline assignment: CDR1 LNHNV and CDR2 YYDKDF (reference sequence). The CDR3 DNA is TGTGCCACCAGCAGAGAGGACCGGACAGATACGCAGTATTTT. As protein: CATSREDRTDTQYF.

V gene TRBV28 combines with J gene TRBJ1-2; D unresolved. Germline CDR1 reads MDHEN; CDR2 reads SYDVKM. CDR3 length: 15 residues. Trimming took off 3 bases at V and 5 bases at J, with 16 bases between the two ends. The CDR3 DNA is TGTGCCAGCAGTTTCGGAGCCACGGTAGGGTATGGCTACACCTTC. Translated: CASSFGATVGYGYTF.